The 4 T cell receptor beta chains below were found in one sample sequenced in a study of T cell responses to AZD1222 COVID-19 vaccine. Repertoires were generated with immunoSEQ multiplex PCR, while TCRdb's copy carries only in-frame clones and drops some. Altogether about 140,000 clones are present, just over 85% being singletons, with the ten largest covering less than 6%. Sequenced material: peripheral blood, taken 28 days after the second AZD1222 dose. Every receptor here comes from an adult who received the AZD1222 COVID-19 vaccine.

The V gene is TRBV5-6, the J gene TRBJ2-7, with 7 positions matching TRBD2. The CDR3 totals 14 residues. Losses at the gene ends were 7 bases for V and 5 bases for J; bases not matched to a gene: 12. Germline V gene sequence: CDR1 SGHDT, CDR2 YYEEEE. Here the CDR3 reads CASLFRGGRNEQYF. The CDR3 nucleotides read TGTGCCAGCCTCTTCCGGGGAGGGCGGAACGAGCAGTACTTC.

V and J are TRBV30 and TRBJ2-7; D tentatively reads TRBD1 or TRBD2 (6 bases each). The CDR3 sequence is 13 residues long. The germline V and J ends were trimmed by 5 bases and 0 bases, with 11 bases remaining between them. Per the germline V gene, CDR1 is GTSNPN and CDR2 is SVGIG (reference sequence). CDR3: CAWLGGSSYEQYF. The CDR3, as DNA: TGTGCCTGGTTAGGGGGGAGCTCCTACGAGCAGTACTTC.

The chain uses TRBV11-3 and TRBJ2-5; TRBD2 matches at 9 bases. CDR3 length: 19 amino acids. From germline, CDR1 is SGHNT and CDR2 YENEEA. V gave up 2 bases and J gave up 2 bases; unmatched junction bases: 15. The chain's CDR3 is CASSLSLGVLAGPQETQYF. In nucleotides, the CDR3 is TGTGCCAGCAGCTTATCACTGGGGGTGCTAGCGGGACCACAAGAGACCCAGTACTTC.

This clone was found once. This chain connects TRBV20-1 to TRBJ1-2, with a possible D match to TRBD1 (5 bases). V was shortened by 6 bases and J by 4 bases, with 9 bases between the two germline ends. This CDR3 has 11 residues. CDR1 DFQATT and CDR2 SNEGSKA come from the germline V gene (reference sequence). The DNA of the CDR3 is TGCAGTGCGGGGGACGGCTATGGCTACACCTTC. It yields the protein CSAGDGYGYTF.